The T cell receptor beta chain under discussion was sequenced for a study of blood T cell repertoires in COVID-19. Study-level information: The samples span acute and convalescent COVID-19 from the United States, Italy and Spain. The cDNA or gDNA used as material had been derived from T cells, B-cell-depleted T cells, or PBMCs.

In the original processing: Amplification of reference gene primers provided the estimated nucleated cell counts. TCRdb's table, derived via immunoSEQ multiplex PCR, lists solely in-frame clones and lacks some. The DNA was the basis for D and trimming; V, J and clone size are from that table. The profile shows 400,000 to 450,000 clones, approximately 90% of them singletons. Seattle researchers signed up patients amid active infection and tracked them longitudinally. The germline V gene encodes CDR1 SGHVS and CDR2 FNYEAQ. The CDR3 runs to 18 residues. The ends lost 4 bases at V and 1 base at J; junction bases unmatched: 8.

Material: peripheral blood. J is TRBJ2-3 and V is TRBV7-6, with TRBD2 matching over 13 bases. This receptor was identified in a man between 18 and 29 years old with COVID-19, enrolled during active disease. The CDR3 nucleotides read TGTGCCAGCAGCTCCGTCCCGGGACTAGCGGGACGCACAGATACGCAGTATTTT. Translating gives CASSSVPGLAGRTDTQYF.